A selection of T cell receptor beta chains follows, all from one sample in a study of cytomegalovirus exposure and HLA in healthy donors. The data were produced by immunoSEQ multiplex PCR, yet TCRdb's version contains in-frame clones alone and is incomplete. Here the sample spans 90,000 to 100,000 clones, approximately 72% being singletons. Sample: PBMCs. The receptors shown here come from a woman in her 40s in good health and CMV-seronegative. The conserved cysteine and the conserved F or W are not part of the CDR3 here. A D gene is named only where the DNA matches it firmly.

J gene: TRBJ1-5; D gene: .; V gene: TRBV10-2; CDR3 protein: ASGSVQPQH
J gene: TRBJ1-5; D gene: .; V gene: TRBV7-2; CDR3 protein: ASSHERQSNQPQH
J gene: TRBJ2-7; D gene: TRBD2; V gene: TRBV9; CDR3 protein: ASSVERGRAIYEQY
J gene: TRBJ1-2; D gene: TRBD1; V gene: TRBV19; CDR3 protein: ASSIPGQGPPGAT
J gene: TRBJ2-7; D gene: .; V gene: TRBV28; CDR3 protein: ASSSLLGGRYEQY
J gene: TRBJ2-1; D gene: TRBD2; V gene: TRBV5-1; CDR3 protein: ASTEPGLAGEQF
J gene: TRBJ2-7; D gene: .; V gene: TRBV5-1; CDR3 protein: ASSSGQFSYEQY
J gene: TRBJ2-7; D gene: TRBD1; V gene: TRBV5-1; CDR3 protein: ASSSRGQGIYEQY
J gene: TRBJ2-1; D gene: TRBD2; V gene: TRBV30; CDR3 protein: AWSVVELAGEKSF
J gene: TRBJ1-4; D gene: .; V gene: TRBV6-5; CDR3 protein: ASTGTTNEKLF
J gene: TRBJ2-7; D gene: TRBD2; V gene: TRBV6-6; CDR3 protein: ASRLQLAGGHEQY
J gene: TRBJ2-7; D gene: TRBD1; V gene: TRBV18; CDR3 protein: ASSPDRATYEQY
J gene: TRBJ1-6; D gene: .; V gene: TRBV5-4; CDR3 protein: ASSFVDNNSPLH
J gene: TRBJ1-3; D gene: .; V gene: TRBV5-1; CDR3 protein: ASSPTGYSGNTIY
J gene: TRBJ2-1; D gene: TRBD2; V gene: TRBV14; CDR3 protein: ASSQVGRGPSF
J gene: TRBJ2-5; D gene: .; V gene: TRBV4-3; CDR3 protein: ASSQDQEMETQY
J gene: TRBJ2-1; D gene: TRBD2; V gene: TRBV28; CDR3 protein: ASGAPPSGTNEQF
J gene: TRBJ2-3; D gene: .; V gene: TRBV7-9; CDR3 protein: ASSLGGITDTQY
J gene: TRBJ2-2; D gene: .; V gene: TRBV5-1; CDR3 protein: ASVRGAEDTGELF
J gene: TRBJ1-2; D gene: .; V gene: TRBV27; CDR3 protein: ASTTSPRQVNFYGYT
J gene: TRBJ2-2; D gene: .; V gene: TRBV7-9; CDR3 protein: ASSSDTYTGELF
J gene: TRBJ1-5; D gene: .; V gene: TRBV5-8; CDR3 protein: ASSLIGGGNQPQH
J gene: TRBJ1-6; D gene: TRBD1; V gene: TRBV2; CDR3 protein: ASSDGTGLSPLH
J gene: TRBJ2-7; D gene: TRBD2; V gene: TRBV11-1; CDR3 protein: ASSLHGLAEQY
J gene: TRBJ2-1; D gene: .; V gene: TRBV10-3; CDR3 protein: AISESLGAYNEQF
J gene: TRBJ1-2; D gene: .; V gene: TRBV5-4; CDR3 protein: ASSLVAGYGYT
J gene: TRBJ1-2; D gene: .; V gene: TRBV25-1; CDR3 protein: ASSSRGPYGYT
J gene: .; D gene: TRBD2; V gene: TRBV6-5; CDR3 protein: ASTDAGGGYEQY
J gene: TRBJ2-3; D gene: .; V gene: TRBV27; CDR3 protein: ASSFQGITDTQY
J gene: TRBJ1-2; D gene: .; V gene: TRBV7-2; CDR3 protein: ASSPAIGRNGYT
J gene: TRBJ2-7; D gene: .; V gene: TRBV4-2; CDR3 protein: ASSQDRSSVSYEQY
J gene: TRBJ1-1; D gene: .; V gene: TRBV7-6; CDR3 protein: ASSFSGTEAF
J gene: TRBJ1-1; D gene: TRBD1; V gene: TRBV2; CDR3 protein: AAGTGGVGLRNTEAF
J gene: TRBJ1-5; D gene: TRBD1; V gene: TRBV27; CDR3 protein: ASSFTGGNNQPQH
J gene: TRBJ2-3; D gene: TRBD1; V gene: TRBV7-8; CDR3 protein: ASSLTRTGGRGTDTQY
J gene: TRBJ1-5; D gene: TRBD1; V gene: TRBV5-1; CDR3 protein: ASSPRTGYQPQH
J gene: TRBJ2-5; D gene: .; V gene: TRBV2; CDR3 protein: ASSPWDILQETQY
J gene: TRBJ2-7; D gene: TRBD1; V gene: TRBV19; CDR3 protein: ASSIGGQGFLYEQY
J gene: TRBJ1-1; D gene: .; V gene: TRBV19; CDR3 protein: ASSITRNTEAF
J gene: TRBJ1-1; D gene: TRBD1; V gene: TRBV2; CDR3 protein: ASSEGQGVTEAF
J gene: TRBJ1-2; D gene: .; V gene: TRBV29-1; CDR3 protein: SVEDGQGFHYGYT
J gene: .; D gene: TRBD2; V gene: TRBV2; CDR3 protein: ASSAQDSGPYEQY
J gene: TRBJ2-5; D gene: TRBD1; V gene: TRBV10-3; CDR3 protein: AISESARQGAGTQY
J gene: TRBJ1-5; D gene: .; V gene: TRBV27; CDR3 protein: ASSLGGTGGRVSNQPQH
J gene: TRBJ1-2; D gene: .; V gene: TRBV5-4; CDR3 protein: ASSLVSGNGYT
J gene: TRBJ2-5; D gene: TRBD1; V gene: TRBV5-4; CDR3 protein: ASSRPDRAGETQY
J gene: TRBJ2-1; D gene: TRBD2; V gene: TRBV6-1; CDR3 protein: ASSLAGGGYNEQF
J gene: TRBJ2-7; D gene: TRBD1; V gene: TRBV6-5; CDR3 protein: ASRKPGTAAYEQY
J gene: TRBJ2-3; D gene: TRBD2; V gene: TRBV5-4; CDR3 protein: ASKSVGGPWTDTQY
J gene: TRBJ1-6; D gene: TRBD1; V gene: TRBV6-5; CDR3 protein: ASSYAGTVLH
J gene: TRBJ2-3; D gene: TRBD2; V gene: TRBV7-2; CDR3 protein: ASSSLAGGWDTQY
J gene: TRBJ2-7; D gene: TRBD2; V gene: TRBV29-1; CDR3 protein: SVMGLAGRPREQY
J gene: TRBJ2-7; D gene: TRBD1; V gene: TRBV7-8; CDR3 protein: ASSLRTGGPSSSYEQY
J gene: TRBJ2-3; D gene: .; V gene: TRBV14; CDR3 protein: ASSQQGLGTDTQY
J gene: TRBJ1-1; D gene: .; V gene: TRBV11-2; CDR3 protein: ASSSLTGFIEAF